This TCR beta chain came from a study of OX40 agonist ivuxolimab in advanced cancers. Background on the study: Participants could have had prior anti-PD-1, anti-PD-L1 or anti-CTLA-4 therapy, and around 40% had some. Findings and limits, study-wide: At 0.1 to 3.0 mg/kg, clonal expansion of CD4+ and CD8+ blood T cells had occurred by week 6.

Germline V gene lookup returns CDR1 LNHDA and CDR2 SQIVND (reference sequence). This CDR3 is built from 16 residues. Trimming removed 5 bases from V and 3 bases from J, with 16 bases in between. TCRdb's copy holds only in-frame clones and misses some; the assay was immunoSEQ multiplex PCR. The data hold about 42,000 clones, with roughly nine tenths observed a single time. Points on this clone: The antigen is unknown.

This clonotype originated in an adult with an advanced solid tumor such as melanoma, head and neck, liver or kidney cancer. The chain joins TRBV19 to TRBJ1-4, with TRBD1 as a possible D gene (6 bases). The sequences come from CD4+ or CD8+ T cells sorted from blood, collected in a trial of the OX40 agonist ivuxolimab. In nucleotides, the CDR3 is TGTGCCAGTAGTGATACAGGGAGTGGGTCTAATGAAAAACTGTTTTTT. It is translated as CASSDTGSGSNEKLFF.